This T cell receptor beta chain derives from a study of tumor-infiltrating lymphocytes in primary liver carcinoma. The study extracted blood RNA from unsorted whole blood and also extracted germline DNA. In the case of this clonotype: A much larger clone differs from this one at a single base, so this may be a read error.

With a constant-region primer, TCR beta cDNA was made from approximately 500 ng of total RNA. It was through three nested multiplex PCR rounds of slightly modified ARM-PCR that TCR beta libraries arose. It was with TRBV1-TRBV30 forward primers and a C-beta reverse primer that the first two PCR rounds were run, at roughly 10 cycles each. TCRdb re-analysed the multiplex PCR reads in MiXCR, keeping a single row per CDR3 protein. This sample has around 210,000 distinct CDR3 sequences; roughly two thirds occur once, and the top ten carry about 7.1%. The CDR3 totals 14 residues. This receptor was obtained from an older woman with primary liver carcinoma and hepatitis B virus infection. The sequencing sample was made of peripheral blood. The chain links TRBV12-3 or TRBV12-4 to TRBJ1-1; D may be TRBD1 (5 bases). CDR3 loop: CASGLDSRYTEAFF. The CDR3 DNA reads as TGTGCCAGCGGTTTAGACAGTCGGTACACTGAAGCTTTCTTT.